Only one count was recorded for the clone carrying this TCR beta chain. The PCR employed 60 Vbeta primers together with 13 Jbeta primers. Sequencing used immunoSEQ multiplex PCR; TCRdb keeps in-frame clones, though not all of them. The sample consists of approximately 100,000 clones, less than 80% of them appearing once. The data derive from a study of cytomegalovirus exposure and HLA in healthy donors. With 3 bases clipped from V and 4 bases from J, the junction kept 10 bases outside the gene matches. The germline CDR1 and CDR2 sequences are SQVTM and ANQGSEA. The CDR3 loop spans 15 amino acids. The sequenced material came from PBMCs. The rearrangement links TRBV29-1 to TRBJ1-1; 8 nucleotides line up with TRBD1. The TCR originated in a man aged 35 to 55 in good health and CMV-seronegative. The CDR3 sequence: CSVDGGRGLFTEAFF. In nucleotides, the CDR3 is TGCAGCGTTGATGGTGGCAGGGGGCTGTTCACTGAAGCTTTCTTT.